The T cell receptor (beta chain) under discussion was sequenced for a study of a mutant IDH1 vaccine in newly diagnosed glioma. Germline V gene sequence: CDR1 LNHDA, CDR2 SQIVND (reference sequence). Trimming removed 2 bases at V and 1 base at J, with 16 bases between. The CDR3 is 17 amino acids. Measured with immunoSEQ multiplex PCR; TCRdb has only the in-frame clones, and not every one. Of 29,000 or so clones listed, around 80% are singletons. As to time point: week 23, last vaccination. In every dose of vaccine, 300 ug of mutant IDH1 20-mer peptide was given alongside topical imiquimod. Concerning this clone itself: What it binds is not known.

Specimen: PBMCs, collected from a glioma patient whose treatment included an IDH1 peptide vaccine. The TCR originated in a woman between 18 and 29 years old with glioma. The gene calls are TRBV19 and TRBJ2-3; D is unclear. CDR3 protein: CASSIRYERLRTDTQYF. In DNA, the CDR3 is TGTGCCAGTAGTATACGGTATGAGCGACTTCGCACAGATACGCAGTATTTT.